This is a list of T cell receptor beta chains from one sample in a study of cytomegalovirus exposure and HLA in healthy donors. Only in-frame clones appear in the TCRdb table, and some are missing; sequencing was by immunoSEQ multiplex PCR. The table shows 150,000 to 200,000 clones, with 76% occurring only once. Sample: PBMCs. These TCRs come from a woman under 40 in good health and CMV-seropositive. The CDR3 runs from the conserved cysteine through the conserved F or W. The D gene is left open where the match is weak. The size field is filled for only some rows; it gives once, few, many or a size class.

- TRBJ2-7 TRBV27 - TGTGCCAGCATTAAGGGGAACGAGCAGTACTTC CASIKGNEQYF
- TRBJ1-3 TRBV7-9 TRBD1 TGTGCCAGCAGCCATTCGACAGGGCACTCCTCTGGAAACACCATATATTTT CASSHSTGHSSGNTIYF
few TRBJ1-2 TRBV6-1 - TGTGCCAGCAGTGGGGGCGTAGGGTCAAATACTAACTATGGCTACACCTTC CASSGGVGSNTNYGYTF
- TRBJ2-7 TRBV30 TRBD1 TGTGCCTGGAGTCTACAGGGGTACGAGCAGTACTTC CAWSLQGYEQYF
few TRBJ2-1 TRBV10-1 TRBD1 TGCGCCAGGTACAGGGGGCGCAGGAATGAGCAGTTCTTC CARYRGRRNEQFF
- TRBJ2-3 TRBV9 TRBD2 TGTGCCAGCAGCGGGAGGGCGGGGGAGACAGATACGCAGTATTTT CASSGRAGETDTQYF
- TRBJ2-7 TRBV11-3 - TGTGCCAGCAGCTCGACGGACAGCTCGACCTACGAGCAGTACTTC CASSSTDSSTYEQYF
- TRBJ1-2 TRBV6-1 - TGTGCCAGCAGTGAAACCCCACAGGGAGTAACTACCTTC CASSETPQGVTTF
- TRBJ1-5 TRBV11-3 - TGTGCCAGCAGCTTAATATCACAGGGAGGCAATCAGCCCCAGCATTTT CASSLISQGGNQPQHF
few TRBJ2-1 TRBV6-1 TRBD1 TGTGCCAGCATTTCCGCAGGGGGCGGTAACGATGAGCAGTTCTTC CASISAGGGNDEQFF
once TRBJ2-1 TRBV30 TRBD2 TGTGCCTGGAGTGTACTGGGGACTAGCGCCTACAATGAGCAGTTCTTC CAWSVLGTSAYNEQFF
once TRBJ2-1 TRBV19 TRBD1 TGTGCCAGTGAGCCTGGGGACAGGGGGTACAATGAGCAGTTCTTC CASEPGDRGYNEQFF
- TRBJ2-3 TRBV5-4 TRBD2 TGTGCCAGCAGCAAACCACTAGCGACAGATACGCAGTATTTT CASSKPLATDTQYF
- TRBJ1-2 TRBV19 - TGTGCCAGTAGGATGGGAGGGAACTATGGCTACACCTTC CASRMGGNYGYTF
few TRBJ2-7 TRBV27 TRBD1 TGTGCCAGCAGTCTCACAGGGGGCTACTCCTACGAGCAGTACTTC CASSLTGGYSYEQYF
few TRBJ1-3 TRBV6-1 - TGTGCCAGCAGTGAACCGAGCCGCTACTCTGGAAACACCATATATTTT CASSEPSRYSGNTIYF
- TRBJ2-7 TRBV19 - TGTGCCAGTAGTATATACAGTACCTCCTACGAGCAGTACTTC CASSIYSTSYEQYF
- TRBJ2-7 TRBV7-2 - TGTGCCAGCAGCTTAGCGGGAGCACCCTACGAGCAGTACTTC CASSLAGAPYEQYF
- TRBJ1-1 TRBV18 - TGTGCCAGCTCACCACCGATTGAACAAATGAACACTGAAGCTTTCTTT CASSPPIEQMNTEAFF
once TRBJ1-2 TRBV19 TRBD1 TGTGCCAGTAGTCGGGACAGGCCTGTCTATGGCTACACCTTC CASSRDRPVYGYTF
few TRBJ2-5 TRBV7-2 - TGTGCCAGCAGCTCAAAGACAGCGCCGCAAGAGACCCAGTACTTC CASSSKTAPQETQYF